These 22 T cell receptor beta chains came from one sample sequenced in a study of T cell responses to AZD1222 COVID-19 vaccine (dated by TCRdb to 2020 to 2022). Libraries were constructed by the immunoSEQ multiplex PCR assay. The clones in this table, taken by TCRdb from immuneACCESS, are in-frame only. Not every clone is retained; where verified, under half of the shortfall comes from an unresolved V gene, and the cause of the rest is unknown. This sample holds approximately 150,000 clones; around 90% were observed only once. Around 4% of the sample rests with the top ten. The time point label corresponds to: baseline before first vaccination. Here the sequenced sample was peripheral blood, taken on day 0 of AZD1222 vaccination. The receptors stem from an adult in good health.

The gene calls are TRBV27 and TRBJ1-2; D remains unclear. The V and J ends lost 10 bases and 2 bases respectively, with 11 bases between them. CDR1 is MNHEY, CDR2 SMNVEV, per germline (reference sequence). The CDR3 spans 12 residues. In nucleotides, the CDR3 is TGTGCCACCTTCGGTTTCAACTATGGCTACACCTTC. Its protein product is CATFGFNYGYTF.

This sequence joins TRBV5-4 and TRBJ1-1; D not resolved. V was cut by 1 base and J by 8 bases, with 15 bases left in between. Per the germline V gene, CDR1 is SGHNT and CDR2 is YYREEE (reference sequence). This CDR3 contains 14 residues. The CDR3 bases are TGTGCCAGCAGCTTGTTTGATGAGGAGGGAGAAGCTTTCTTT. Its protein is CASSLFDEEGEAFF. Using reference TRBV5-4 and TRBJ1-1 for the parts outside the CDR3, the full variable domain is ETGVTQSPTHLIKTRGQQVTLRCSSQSGHNTVSWYQQALGQGPQFIFQYYREEENGRGNFPPRFSGLQFPNYSSELNVNALELDDSALYLCASSLFDEEGEAFFGQGTRLTVV.

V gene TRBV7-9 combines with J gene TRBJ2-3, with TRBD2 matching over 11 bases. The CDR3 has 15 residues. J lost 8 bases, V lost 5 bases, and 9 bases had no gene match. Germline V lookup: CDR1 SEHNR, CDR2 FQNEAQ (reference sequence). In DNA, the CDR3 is TGTGCCAGCAGCAAGGGACTAGCGGCTTCGGGTACGCAGTATTTT. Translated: CASSKGLAASGTQYF.

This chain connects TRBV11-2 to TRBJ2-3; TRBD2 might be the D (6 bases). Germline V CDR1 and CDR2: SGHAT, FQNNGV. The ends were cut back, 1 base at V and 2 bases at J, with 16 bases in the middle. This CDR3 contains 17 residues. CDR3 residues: CASSLAPGWGDTDTQYF. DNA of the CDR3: TGTGCCAGCAGCTTAGCCCCAGGGTGGGGGGACACAGATACGCAGTATTTT.

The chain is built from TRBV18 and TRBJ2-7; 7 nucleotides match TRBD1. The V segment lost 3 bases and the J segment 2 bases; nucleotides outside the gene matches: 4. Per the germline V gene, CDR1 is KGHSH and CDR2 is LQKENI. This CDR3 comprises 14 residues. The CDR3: CASSPRDRPYEQYF. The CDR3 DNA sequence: TGTGCCAGCTCACCCCGGGACAGACCCTACGAGCAGTACTTC.

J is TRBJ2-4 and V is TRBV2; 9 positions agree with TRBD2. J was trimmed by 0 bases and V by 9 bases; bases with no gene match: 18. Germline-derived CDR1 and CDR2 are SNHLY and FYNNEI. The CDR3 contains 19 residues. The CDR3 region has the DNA TGTGCCAGTATTGGGGACAGCGGGAGGTATCCTTTAGCCAAAAACATTCAGTACTTC. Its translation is CASIGDSGRYPLAKNIQYF.

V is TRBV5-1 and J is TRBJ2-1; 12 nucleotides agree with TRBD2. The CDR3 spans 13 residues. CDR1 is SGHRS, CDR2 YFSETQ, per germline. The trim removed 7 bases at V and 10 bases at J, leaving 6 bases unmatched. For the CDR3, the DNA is TGCGCCAGCGGCCTAGCGGGAGGGCAAGAGCAGTTCTTC. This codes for CASGLAGGQEQFF.

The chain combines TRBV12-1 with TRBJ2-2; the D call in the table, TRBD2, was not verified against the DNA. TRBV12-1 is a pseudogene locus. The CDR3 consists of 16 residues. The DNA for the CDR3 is TGTGCCAGCAGCTCAGTAGCGGGAGAGGGGACCGGGGAGCTGTTTTTT. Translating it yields CASSSVAGEGTGELFF.

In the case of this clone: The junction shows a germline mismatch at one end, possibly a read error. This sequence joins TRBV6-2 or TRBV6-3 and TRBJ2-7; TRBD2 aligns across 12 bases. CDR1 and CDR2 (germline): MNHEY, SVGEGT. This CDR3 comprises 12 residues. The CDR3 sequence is CASSYSTSGSAF. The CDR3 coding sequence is TGTGCCAGCAGTTACTCGACTAGCGGGAGTGCGTTT.

CDR3 sequence (DNA): TGTGCCAGCAGCCAATTTATAACAGATCAAGAGACCCAGTACTTC. It is translated as CASSQFITDQETQYF. The chain joins TRBV16 to TRBJ2-5; unclear D gene. This CDR3 has 15 amino acids. Trimming removed 1 base at V and 2 bases at J, with 11 bases between. CDR1 KGHSY and CDR2 FQNENV come from the germline V gene.

The CDR3 region is CASSRDRDYEQYF. The CDR3 bases are TGTGCCTCTTCGCGGGACAGAGACTACGAGCAGTACTTC. J is TRBJ2-7 and V is TRBV6-5; tentatively, D is TRBD1 (7 bases). Germline CDR1 MNHEY, CDR2 SVGAGI. Trimming cost V 11 bases and J 3 bases, with 17 bases left between them. The length of the CDR3 is 13 residues.

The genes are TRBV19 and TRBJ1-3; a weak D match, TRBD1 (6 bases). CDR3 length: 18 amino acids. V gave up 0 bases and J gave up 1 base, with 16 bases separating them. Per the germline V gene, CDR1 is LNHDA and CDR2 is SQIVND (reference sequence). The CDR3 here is CASSIESTGRQSGNTIYF. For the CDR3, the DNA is TGTGCCAGTAGTATAGAATCGACAGGCCGACAGTCTGGAAACACCATATATTTT.

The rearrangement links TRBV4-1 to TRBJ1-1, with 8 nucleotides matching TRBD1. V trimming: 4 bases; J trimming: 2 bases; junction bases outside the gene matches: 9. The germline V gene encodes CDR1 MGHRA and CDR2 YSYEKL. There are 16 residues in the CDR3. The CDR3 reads CASSRIGQGKNTEAFF. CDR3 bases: TGCGCCAGCAGCCGAATCGGACAGGGCAAAAACACTGAAGCTTTCTTT.

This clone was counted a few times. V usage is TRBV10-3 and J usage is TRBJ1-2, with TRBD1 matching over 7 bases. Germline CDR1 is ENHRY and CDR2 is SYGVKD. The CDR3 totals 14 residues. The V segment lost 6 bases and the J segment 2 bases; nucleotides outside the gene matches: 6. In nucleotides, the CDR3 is TGTGCCATCAGCCCACAGGGGCTGAACTATGGCTACACCTTC. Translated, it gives CAISPQGLNYGYTF.

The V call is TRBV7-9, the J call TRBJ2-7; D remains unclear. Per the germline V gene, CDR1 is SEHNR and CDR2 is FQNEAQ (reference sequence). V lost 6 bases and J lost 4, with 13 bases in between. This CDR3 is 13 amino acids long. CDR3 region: CASSPLLGYEQYF. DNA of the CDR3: TGTGCCAGCAGTCCCCTCCTCGGTTACGAGCAGTACTTC.

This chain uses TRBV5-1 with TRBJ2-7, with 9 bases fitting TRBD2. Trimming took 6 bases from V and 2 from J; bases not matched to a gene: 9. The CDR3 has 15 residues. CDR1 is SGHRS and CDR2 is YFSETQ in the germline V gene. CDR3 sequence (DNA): TGCGCCAGCAAAGGCCTAGCGGGAACCGCCTACGAGCAGTACTTC. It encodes CASKGLAGTAYEQYF.

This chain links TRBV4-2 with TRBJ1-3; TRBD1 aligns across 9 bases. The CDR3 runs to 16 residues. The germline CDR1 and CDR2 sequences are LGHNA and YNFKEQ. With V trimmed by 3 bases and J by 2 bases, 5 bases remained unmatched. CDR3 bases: TGTGCCAGCAGCCAGCCCCGGGACAGGGCTGGAAACACCATATATTTT. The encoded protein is CASSQPRDRAGNTIYF.

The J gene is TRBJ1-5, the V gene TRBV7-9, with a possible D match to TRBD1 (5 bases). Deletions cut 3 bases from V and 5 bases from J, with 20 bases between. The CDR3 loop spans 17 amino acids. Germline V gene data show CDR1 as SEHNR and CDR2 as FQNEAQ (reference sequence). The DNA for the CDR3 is TGTGCCAGCAGCTTGAGTTCCGGGACGGGGGGATATCAGCCCCAGCATTTT. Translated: CASSLSSGTGGYQPQHF.

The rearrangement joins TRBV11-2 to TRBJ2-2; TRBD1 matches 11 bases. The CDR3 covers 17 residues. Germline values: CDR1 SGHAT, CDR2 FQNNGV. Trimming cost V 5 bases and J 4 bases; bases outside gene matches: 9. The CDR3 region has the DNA TGTGCCAGCAGCCCGAGCGGGACAGGGGGAAGCACCGGGGAGCTGTTTTTT. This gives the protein CASSPSGTGGSTGELFF.

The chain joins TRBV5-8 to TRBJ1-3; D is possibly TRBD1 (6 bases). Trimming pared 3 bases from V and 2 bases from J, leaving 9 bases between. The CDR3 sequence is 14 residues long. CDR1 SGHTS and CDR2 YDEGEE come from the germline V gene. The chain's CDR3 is CASSYRVAGNTIYF. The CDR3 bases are TGTGCCAGCAGCTACAGGGTTGCTGGAAACACCATATATTTT.

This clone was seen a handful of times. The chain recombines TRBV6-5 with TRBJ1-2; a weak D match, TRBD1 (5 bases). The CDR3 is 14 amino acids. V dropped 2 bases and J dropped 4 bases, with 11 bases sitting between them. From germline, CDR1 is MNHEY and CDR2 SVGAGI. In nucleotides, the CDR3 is TGTGCCAGCAGTTACGGCAGGGCGGGCTATGGCTACACCTTC. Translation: CASSYGRAGYGYTF.

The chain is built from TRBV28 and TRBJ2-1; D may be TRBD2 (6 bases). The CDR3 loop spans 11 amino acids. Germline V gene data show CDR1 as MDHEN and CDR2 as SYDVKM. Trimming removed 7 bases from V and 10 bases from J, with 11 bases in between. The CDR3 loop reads CASTLGLEQFF. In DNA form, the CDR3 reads TGTGCCAGCACCTTGGGACTCGAGCAGTTCTTC.